This is a list of T cell receptor beta chains from one sample in a study of T-cell memory formation after mild COVID-19. TCRdb redid the calling of the 5' RACE reads with MiXCR, one entry per CDR3 protein. The sample consists of under 400,000 distinct CDR3 sequences, over 25% of them appearing once. Sequencing was performed on PBMCs or a T cell subset sorted from them (not recorded which). The receptors shown here come from an adult woman who had mild COVID-19 (a few samples of this study predate the infection). Cell type and time point are not known. Each CDR3 is given with its conserved first and last residue. A D gene is named only where the DNA matches it firmly. Clone size is given for some rows only: seen once, a few or many times, or a class if the clone is expanded.

>many|TRBJ2-3|.|TRBV7-9
TGTGCCAGCATGGGGACACCCGACGCAAATACGCAGTATTTT
CASMGTPDANTQYF
>.|TRBJ1-6|.|TRBV18
TGTGCCAGCTCACTCCGGGACGATGGTTCACCCCTCCACTTT
CASSLRDDGSPLHF
>.|TRBJ2-7|.|TRBV20-1
TGCAGTGCTAGAGGCCGGGACGGCTCCGGCTCCTACGAGCAGTACTTC
CSARGRDGSGSYEQYF
>.|TRBJ2-5|.|TRBV7-9
TGTGCCAGCAGCTGGTCGACTGACTCACAAGAGACCCAGTACTTC
CASSWSTDSQETQYF
>.|TRBJ2-4|.|TRBV12-3/TRBV12-4
TGTGCCAGCAGTTCCAGTCCAGAAAACATTCAGTACTTC
CASSSSPENIQYF
>.|TRBJ1-2|.|TRBV12-3/TRBV12-4
TGTGCCAGCAGTTCCCGGGGACGGTTCTATGGCTACACCTTC
CASSSRGRFYGYTF
>.|TRBJ2-5|.|TRBV24-1
TGTGCCACCAGTGATTTTGTGAGGCGTAAAGAGACCCAGTACTTC
CATSDFVRRKETQYF
>.|TRBJ2-1|TRBD2|TRBV2
TGTGCCAGCAGTGAGTCGTGGACTAGCCTTTACAATGAGCAGTTCTTC
CASSESWTSLYNEQFF
>.|TRBJ2-1|.|TRBV29-1
TGCAGCGTTGTGGATAACTATGAGCAGTTCTTC
CSVVDNYEQFF
>.|TRBJ2-4|.|TRBV15
TGTGCCACCAGCAGCAGGACTACCATTAAAAACATTCAGTACTTC
CATSSRTTIKNIQYF
>.|TRBJ1-2|.|TRBV7-9
TGTGCCAGCAGCTTAGTCGGATCCCCTAACTATGGCTACACCTTC
CASSLVGSPNYGYTF
>few|TRBJ2-1|TRBD2|TRBV7-3
TGTGCCAGCAGCTTAGCAGGGACTAGTTGGTTCTTC
CASSLAGTSWFF
>few|TRBJ2-7|.|TRBV5-1
TGCGCCAGCAGCTTGGCTCAGGGGATGTCCTACGAGCAGTACTTC
CASSLAQGMSYEQYF
>few|TRBJ2-2|.|TRBV2
TGTGCCAGCAGTCCACGTTGGGACGGGGAGCTGTTTTTT
CASSPRWDGELFF
>.|TRBJ2-1|.|TRBV24-1
TGTGCCACCAGTGATTCGAGTCGGGGGGCCGGGAATGAGCAGTTCTTC
CATSDSSRGAGNEQFF
>few|TRBJ1-4|.|TRBV24-1
TGTGCCACCAGTGACGCCCGGACAAGGAATGAAAAACTGTTTTTT
CATSDARTRNEKLFF
>.|TRBJ1-2|.|TRBV28
TGTGCCAGCAGTTTACCTGGCTCGGGGGCGAACTATGGCTACACCTTC
CASSLPGSGANYGYTF
>few|TRBJ1-2|.|TRBV29-1
TGCAGCGTTGCGGTAGCTAACTATGGCTACACCTTC
CSVAVANYGYTF
>few|TRBJ2-4|.|TRBV29-1
TGCAGCGTTGTGGACAAAGAAAACATTCAGTACTTC
CSVVDKENIQYF
>.|TRBJ2-5|.|TRBV12-3/TRBV12-4
TGTGCCAGCTCCCGGGACACCATAACCCAGTACTTC
CASSRDTITQYF
>few|TRBJ2-7|TRBD1|TRBV10-3
TGTGCCATCAGTGGACAGGGGATGAAGTACTTC
CAISGQGMKYF
>.|TRBJ1-5|.|TRBV5-5
TGTGCCAGCAGCGTCGGCCGGGGTAATCAGCCCCAGCATTTT
CASSVGRGNQPQHF
>.|TRBJ1-2|.|TRBV14
TGTGCCAGCAGCCAAGTGCGGCAAAAGGCTGGCTACACCTTC
CASSQVRQKAGYTF
>few|TRBJ2-5|.|TRBV7-6
TGTGCCAGCAGCGGTAGAGGTAGTCAAGAGACCCAGTACTTC
CASSGRGSQETQYF
>few|TRBJ2-3|.|TRBV3-1
TGTGCCAGCAGCCCCTACGGGGCACAGAGCACAGATACGCAGTATTTT
CASSPYGAQSTDTQYF
>.|TRBJ2-7|.|TRBV5-1
TGCGCCAGCAGCCCCCAGGGTCCGACTTCCTACGAGCAGTACTTC
CASSPQGPTSYEQYF